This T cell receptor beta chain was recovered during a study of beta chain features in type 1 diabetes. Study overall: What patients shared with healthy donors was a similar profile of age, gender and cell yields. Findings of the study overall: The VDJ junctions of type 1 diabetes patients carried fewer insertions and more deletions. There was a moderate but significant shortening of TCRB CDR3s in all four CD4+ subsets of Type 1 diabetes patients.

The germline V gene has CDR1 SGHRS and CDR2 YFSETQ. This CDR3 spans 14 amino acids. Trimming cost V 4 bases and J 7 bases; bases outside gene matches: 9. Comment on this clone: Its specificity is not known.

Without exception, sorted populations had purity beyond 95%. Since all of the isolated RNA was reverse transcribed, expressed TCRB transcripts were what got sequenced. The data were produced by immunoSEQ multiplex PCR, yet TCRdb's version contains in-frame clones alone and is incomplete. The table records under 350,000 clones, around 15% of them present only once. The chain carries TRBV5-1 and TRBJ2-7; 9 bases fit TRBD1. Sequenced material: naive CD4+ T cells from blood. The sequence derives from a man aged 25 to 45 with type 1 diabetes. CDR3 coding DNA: TGCGCCAGCAGCCCGGGACAGGGCGTGAGTGAGCAGTACTTC. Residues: CASSPGQGVSEQYF.